The 14 T cell receptor beta chains below were found in one sample sequenced in a study of T-cell memory formation after mild COVID-19. TCRdb recomputed calls from the 5' RACE reads with MiXCR, one row per CDR3 protein. The sample includes nearly 200,000 distinct CDR3 sequences, 15% to 20% of them seen just once. The sequenced sample was PBMCs or a T cell subset sorted from them (not recorded which). The receptors here all came from an adult woman who had mild COVID-19 (a few samples of this study predate the infection). Cell type and time point are not known.

This clonotype was seen at least ten times. The chain joins TRBV6-2 or TRBV6-3 to TRBJ2-7; D not certain. V lost 2 bases, J lost 2 bases, and 10 bases lay in between. The CDR3 loop spans 14 amino acids. Germline V CDR1 and CDR2: MNHEY, SVGEGT. This chain's CDR3 is CASSYAGLTYEQYF. The CDR3 DNA is TGTGCCAGCAGTTACGCCGGGCTGACCTACGAGCAGTACTTC.

The J gene is TRBJ2-1, the V gene TRBV20-1; D gene ambiguous. The CDR3 contains 14 residues. V dropped 5 bases and J dropped 5 bases, with 16 bases sitting between them. The germline gives CDR1 DFQATT, CDR2 SNEGSKA (reference sequence). The CDR3 DNA follows: TGCAGTGCTGTCACGGAGCGAGACAACAATGAGCAGTTCTTC. The encoded protein is CSAVTERDNNEQFF.

The chain employs TRBV5-1 and TRBJ2-3; TRBD2 matches at 13 bases. Germline CDR1 SGHRS, CDR2 YFSETQ. V shed 2 bases and J 4 bases; nucleotides not matched to a gene: 4. This CDR3 is 16 amino acids long. This CDR3 reads CASSLTSGGAPDTQYF. As DNA, the CDR3 is TGCGCCAGCAGCTTAACTAGCGGGGGGGCCCCAGATACGCAGTATTTT.

This clonotype was seen only a few times. This chain joins TRBV4-3 and TRBJ2-7; 8 nucleotides agree with TRBD1. Losses at the gene ends were 1 base for V and 6 bases for J; bases not matched to a gene: 5. The CDR3 sequence is 14 residues long. CDR1 is LGHNA, CDR2 YSLEER, per germline. CDR3 bases: TGCGCCAGCAGCCAAGCAGGACAGGGTAGCGAGCAGTACTTC. Encoded protein: CASSQAGQGSEQYF.

The chain recombines TRBV7-9 with TRBJ1-2; 9 positions match TRBD1. V dropped 5 bases and J dropped 8; count of bases not matched to a gene: 3. Germline CDR1 reads SEHNR; CDR2 reads FQNEAQ (reference sequence). CDR3 length equals 12 residues. CDR3 residues: CASSATGGGYTF. CDR3 DNA sequence: TGTGCCAGCAGCGCGACAGGGGGGGGCTACACCTTC.

This clonotype has a handful of counts. The chain uses TRBV7-9 and TRBJ2-4; no clear D. This CDR3 spans 14 amino acids. Between the trimmed V and J ends, which lost 5 bases and 12 bases, there was a span of 20 bases. Germline V gene lookup returns CDR1 SEHNR and CDR2 FQNEAQ (reference sequence). The chain's CDR3 is CASSPPPGIQTQYF. The CDR3 nucleotides are TGTGCCAGCAGCCCACCCCCGGGCATTCAGACTCAGTACTTC.

This clonotype was detected a few times. V gene TRBV4-1 combines with J gene TRBJ1-2; TRBD1 might be the D (5 bases). The CDR3 spans 15 residues. Trimming pared 1 base from V and 1 base from J, leaving 10 bases between. Germline CDR1 is MGHRA and CDR2 is YSYEKL. The CDR3 nucleotides read TGCGCCAGCAGCCAAGCATCCGGGGGTAACTATGGCTACACCTTC. Translating it yields CASSQASGGNYGYTF.

There are a few counts of this clonotype. The chain is built from TRBV4-2 and TRBJ2-5; 11 bases fit TRBD2. Losses at the gene ends were 4 bases for V and 1 base for J; bases not matched to a gene: 2. This CDR3 is built from 15 residues. The V gene's germline CDR1 is LGHNA and CDR2 YNFKEQ. CDR3 nucleotide sequence: TGTGCCAGCAGCCTGACTAGCGGGGCCCAAGAGACCCAGTACTTC. Translation gives CASSLTSGAQETQYF.

This rearrangement joins TRBV3-1 to TRBJ2-5, with D perhaps TRBD2 (6 bases). V was pared by 0 bases and J by 4 bases, with 15 bases between. This CDR3 is built from 16 residues. The germline CDR1 and CDR2 sequences are LGHDT and YNNKEL (reference sequence). CDR3 sequence reads: CASSQDGRTNPETQYF. CDR3 bases: TGTGCCAGCAGCCAAGATGGAAGGACTAACCCAGAGACCCAGTACTTC.

J is TRBJ2-5 and V is TRBV3-1, with 8 bases lining up with TRBD2. Looked up from germline, CDR1 is LGHDT and CDR2 is YNNKEL (reference sequence). This CDR3 is built from 15 residues. V shed 3 bases, J shed 2 bases, and the junction held 5 bases outside the gene matches. DNA for the CDR3: TGTGCCAGCAGCCAGGGCGGACTAGCACAAGAGACCCAGTACTTC. This codes for CASSQGGLAQETQYF.

This clonotype came up a few times. The chain couples TRBV5-1 to TRBJ2-3, with 9 bases aligning to TRBD1. V shed 4 bases and J 5 bases; nucleotides not matched to a gene: 5. The CDR3 is made up of 14 amino acids. The germline gives CDR1 SGHRS, CDR2 YFSETQ. CDR3 nucleotide sequence: TGCGCCAGCAGCACGGACAGGGGAGGAGATACGCAGTATTTT. Its translation is CASSTDRGGDTQYF.

The J gene is TRBJ1-1, the V gene TRBV7-8, with D perhaps matching TRBD1 (6 bases). Germline CDR1 is SGHVS and CDR2 is FQNEAQ. The V end lost 0 bases, the J end lost 0 bases, and 11 bases lay between the germline ends. This CDR3 has 16 residues. CDR3 nucleotides: TGTGCCAGCAGCTTAGCCCCAGGGGTCGTGAACACTGAAGCTTTCTTT. Amino acids: CASSLAPGVVNTEAFF.

The V gene is TRBV5-4, the J gene TRBJ1-1; 7 positions match TRBD1. Losses at the gene ends were 4 bases for V and 2 bases for J; bases not matched to a gene: 8. The CDR3 consists of 15 residues. Germline V CDR1 and CDR2: SGHNT, YYREEE (reference sequence). The CDR3 DNA is TGTGCCAGCAGCCTACCGGGGACAGTTAACACTGAAGCTTTCTTT. Translation gives CASSLPGTVNTEAFF.

The chain is built from TRBV5-5 and TRBJ2-3; 11 bases align to TRBD2. Trimming at V came to 0 bases and at J to 1 base, leaving 1 base not matched to a gene. This CDR3 has 16 amino acids. Germline CDR1 and CDR2: SGHKS and YYEKEE (reference sequence). The CDR3 nucleotides read TGTGCCAGCAGCTTGGTAGCGGGAGGGCGCACAGATACGCAGTATTTT. Amino acid sequence: CASSLVAGGRTDTQYF.